This TCR beta chain appears in the sequencing data of a study of radiotherapy plus CTLA-4 blockade in lung cancer. Study outcomes and limitations: Clones derived from tumor TCRs expanded in blood after radiotherapy plus ipilimumab. Early blood T cell clone dynamics, with interferon-beta, were reported to best predict response.

As to this clone: The target antigen is unknown.

The germline CDR1 and CDR2 sequences are SGHTA and FQGNSA. This CDR3 spans 15 amino acids. V was pared by 3 bases and J by 2 bases, with 4 bases of the junction left unmatched. Profiling relied on immunoSEQ multiplex PCR, and the TCRdb table lists in-frame clones only, not all of them. The sample includes about 49,000 clones, more than 75% of them seen just once. With ipilimumab providing CTLA-4 blockade, focal radiation was administered to patients who had chemo-refractory metastatic non-small-cell lung cancer. This material consisted of peripheral blood, taken from a patient treated with radiotherapy plus ipilimumab. The TCR was taken from a human donor with non-small cell lung cancer whose response to radiotherapy plus ipilimumab could not be evaluated. The chain is built from TRBV7-2 and TRBJ2-7; 10 bases match TRBD1. The CDR3 DNA is TGTGCCAGCAGCTTGGGGACAGGGGCAACCTACGAGCAGTACTTC. This codes for CASSLGTGATYEQYF.